This T cell receptor beta chain is from a study of blood T cell repertoires in COVID-19. The table came from immunoSEQ multiplex PCR; TCRdb's copy has only in-frame clones and leaves some out. Of roughly 330,000 clones in the sample, 86% are singletons; the top ten hold 1.6%. The CDR3 contains 15 residues. Germline trimming cut 8 bases from V and 8 bases from J; bases unmatched to any gene: 16. The chain couples TRBV23-1 to TRBJ1-1, with 8 bases fitting TRBD1. TRBV23-1 is noted as an ORF with a role that remains uncertain. The sequenced sample consisted of peripheral blood. This receptor was identified in a woman between 45 and 65 years old with acute or convalescent COVID-19. The CDR3 sequence is CASALILGTGEEAFF. DNA of the CDR3: TGCGCCAGCGCCCTTATCCTCGGGACAGGCGAAGAAGCTTTCTTT.